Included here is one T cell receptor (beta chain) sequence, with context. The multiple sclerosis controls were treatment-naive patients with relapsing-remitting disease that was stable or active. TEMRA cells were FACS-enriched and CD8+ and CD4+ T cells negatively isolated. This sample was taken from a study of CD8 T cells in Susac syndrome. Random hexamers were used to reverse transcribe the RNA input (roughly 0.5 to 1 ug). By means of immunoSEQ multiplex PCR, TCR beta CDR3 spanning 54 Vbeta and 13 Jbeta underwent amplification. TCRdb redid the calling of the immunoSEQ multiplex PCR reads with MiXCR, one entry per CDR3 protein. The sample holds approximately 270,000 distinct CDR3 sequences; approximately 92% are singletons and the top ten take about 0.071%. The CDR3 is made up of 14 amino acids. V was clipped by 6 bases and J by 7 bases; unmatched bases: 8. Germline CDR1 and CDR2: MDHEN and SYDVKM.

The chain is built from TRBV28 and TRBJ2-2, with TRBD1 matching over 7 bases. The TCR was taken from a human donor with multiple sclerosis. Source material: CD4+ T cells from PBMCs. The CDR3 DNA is TGTGCCAGCAGGCTGACAGGGCCGCTCGGGGAGCTGTTTTTT. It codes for CASRLTGPLGELFF.